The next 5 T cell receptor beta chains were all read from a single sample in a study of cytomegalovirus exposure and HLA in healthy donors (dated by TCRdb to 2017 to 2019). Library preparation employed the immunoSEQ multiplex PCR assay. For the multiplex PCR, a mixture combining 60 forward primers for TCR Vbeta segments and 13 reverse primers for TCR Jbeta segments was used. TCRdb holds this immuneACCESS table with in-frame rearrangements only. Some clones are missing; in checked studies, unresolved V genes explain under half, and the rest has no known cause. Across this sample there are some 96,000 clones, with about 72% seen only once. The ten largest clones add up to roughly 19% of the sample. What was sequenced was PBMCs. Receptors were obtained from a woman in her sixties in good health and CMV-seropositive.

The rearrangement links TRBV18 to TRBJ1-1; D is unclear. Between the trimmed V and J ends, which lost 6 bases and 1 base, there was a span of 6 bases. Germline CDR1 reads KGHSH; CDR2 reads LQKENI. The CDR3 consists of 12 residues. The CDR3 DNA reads TGTGCCAGCTCCCCCGGGAACACTGAAGCTTTCTTT. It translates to CASSPGNTEAFF.

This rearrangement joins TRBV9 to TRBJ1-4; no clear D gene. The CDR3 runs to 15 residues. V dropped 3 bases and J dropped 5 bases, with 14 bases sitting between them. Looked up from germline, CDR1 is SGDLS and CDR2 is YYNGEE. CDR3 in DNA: TGTGCCAGCAGCGCCCGCGGAGCAGAAAATGAAAAACTGTTTTTT. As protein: CASSARGAENEKLFF. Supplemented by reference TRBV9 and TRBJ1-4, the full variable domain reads DSGVTQTPKHLITATGQRVTLRCSPRSGDLSVYWYQQSLDQGLQFLIQYYNGEERAKGNILERFSAQQFPDLHSELNLSSLELGDSALYFCASSARGAENEKLFFGSGTQLSVL.

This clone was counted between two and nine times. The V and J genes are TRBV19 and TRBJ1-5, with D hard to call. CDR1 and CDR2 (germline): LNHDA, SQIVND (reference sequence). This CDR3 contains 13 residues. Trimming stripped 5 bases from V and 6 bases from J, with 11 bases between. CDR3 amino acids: CASSAGAGQPQHF. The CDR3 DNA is TGTGCCAGTAGTGCGGGAGCCGGTCAGCCCCAGCATTTT.

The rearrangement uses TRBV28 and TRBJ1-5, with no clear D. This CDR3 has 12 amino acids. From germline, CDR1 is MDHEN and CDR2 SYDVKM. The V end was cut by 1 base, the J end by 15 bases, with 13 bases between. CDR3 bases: TGTGCCAGCAGTTTATTAGGTGTTCCGGGGCATTTT. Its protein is CASSLLGVPGHF.

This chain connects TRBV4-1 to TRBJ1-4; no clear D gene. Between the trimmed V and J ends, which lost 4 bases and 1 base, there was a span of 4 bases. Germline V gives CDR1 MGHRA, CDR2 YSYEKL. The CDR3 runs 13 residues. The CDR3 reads CASSRLTNEKLFF. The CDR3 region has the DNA TGCGCCAGCAGCCGACTAACTAATGAAAAACTGTTTTTT.